A selection of T cell receptor beta chains follows, all from one sample in a study of T-cell memory formation after mild COVID-19. TCRdb reanalysed the 5' RACE reads using MiXCR and keeps one entry per CDR3 protein. The profile shows roughly 400,000 distinct CDR3 sequences, roughly 15% of them singletons. Sequenced: PBMCs or a T cell subset sorted from them (not recorded which). The receptors were gathered from a man younger than 35 who had mild COVID-19 (a few samples of this study predate the infection). Cell type and time point are not known. The CDR3 runs from the conserved cysteine through the conserved F or W. The D gene is left open where the match is weak. Some rows mark clone size as missing; the rest say once, few, many or name a class of expanded clone.

D	V	size	J	DNA	CDR3
.	TRBV6-6	few	TRBJ2-3	TGTGCCAGCAGTCACCAGGGGGATACGCAGTATTTT	CASSHQGDTQYF
.	TRBV11-2	few	TRBJ1-2	TGTGCCAGCAGCCCAGTCGGGGTCGCCTATGGCTACACCTTC	CASSPVGVAYGYTF
.	TRBV18	few	TRBJ2-1	TGTGCCACCCAACAGGGTTTGAACAATGAGCAGTTCTTC	CATQQGLNNEQFF
.	TRBV29-1	few	TRBJ1-6	TGCAGCGTTGTTGCAGGCCCGGATTCACCCCTCCACTTT	CSVVAGPDSPLHF
.	TRBV7-2	.	TRBJ1-6	TGTGCCAGCAGCTTAGGAAGTGGCTCACCCCTCCACTTT	CASSLGSGSPLHF
TRBD1	TRBV7-9	.	TRBJ1-2	TGTGCCAGCACCAATACGACAGGGGGCCGCGGTGGCTACACCTTC	CASTNTTGGRGGYTF
.	TRBV9	few	TRBJ1-3	TGTGCCAGCAGCAAGGACCTGTCTTCTGGAAACACCATATATTTT	CASSKDLSSGNTIYF
.	TRBV18	few	TRBJ1-6	TGTGCCAGCTCACCCGTGGCGAATAGGGTCTCACCCCTCCACTTT	CASSPVANRVSPLHF
TRBD1	TRBV11-2	many	TRBJ2-4	TGTGCCAGCAGCTCAAGAGGACAGGGGAAAAACATTCAGTACTTC	CASSSRGQGKNIQYF
.	TRBV2	few	TRBJ2-4	TGTGCCAGCAGTGAAGGGAGACAGTCACTAGCCAAAAACATTCAGTACTTC	CASSEGRQSLAKNIQYF
.	TRBV20-1	.	TRBJ1-5	TGCAGTGCTAGAGATAGGCCAGTCCATCAGCCCCAGCATTTT	CSARDRPVHQPQHF
.	TRBV7-9	.	TRBJ2-3	TGTGCCAGCAGCTCGGACCGAGTACGGGTCACAGATACGCAGTATTTT	CASSSDRVRVTDTQYF
TRBD2	TRBV19	many	TRBJ2-1	TGCGCCAGCAGCATCGGGGGGGCCTACAATGAGCAGTTCTTC	CASSIGGAYNEQFF
TRBD1	TRBV10-3	few	TRBJ2-2	TGTGCCATCAGTGGGACAGGGGAGGCCGGGGAGCTGTTTTTT	CAISGTGEAGELFF
.	TRBV7-2	.	TRBJ1-5	TGTGCCAGCAGCTTATGGCATGATAGCAATCAGCCCCAGCATTTT	CASSLWHDSNQPQHF
.	TRBV5-1	.	TRBJ2-3	TGCGCCAGCAGCTTGGGAGGTAGGGACACAGATACGCAGTATTTT	CASSLGGRDTDTQYF
.	TRBV12-5	few	TRBJ1-5	TGTGCTGGAGGGGTCGGTCAGCCCCAGCATTTT	CAGGVGQPQHF
.	TRBV9	few	TRBJ1-2	TGTGCCAGCGGGGGACGAGTTAACTATGGCTACACCTTC	CASGGRVNYGYTF
.	TRBV14	.	TRBJ2-2	TGTGCCAGCAGCCAAGATGTGTGGGATGGGGAGCTGTTTTTT	CASSQDVWDGELFF
.	TRBV12-3/TRBV12-4	.	TRBJ2-3	TGTGCCAGCACTCACTCGGGGGGCAGCACAGATACGCAGTATTTT	CASTHSGGSTDTQYF
.	TRBV12-3/TRBV12-4	.	TRBJ2-1	TGTGCCAGCAGTTTTGCCCTTATTCATGAGCAGTTCTTC	CASSFALIHEQFF
.	TRBV5-1	few	TRBJ2-1	TGCGCCAGCAGCCTACCCTCAGGGAGGTCCTACAATGAGCAGTTCTTC	CASSLPSGRSYNEQFF
TRBD2	TRBV7-6	few	TRBJ2-2	TGTGCCAGCACCCAGACTAGCGGGGGGGCCCGAACCGGGGAGCTGTTTTTT	CASTQTSGGARTGELFF
.	TRBV12-3/TRBV12-4	few	TRBJ2-7	TGTGCCAGCAGTTTCGGCGGCTCCGAGCAGTACTTC	CASSFGGSEQYF